This TCR beta chain comes out of a study of technical replicates of blood from a handful of donors (dated by TCRdb to about 2017). The germline V gene (reference sequence) supplies CDR1 SGHNT and CDR2 YYREEE. The CDR3 goes from the cysteine to the phenylalanine over 12 residues. The kept DNA is CDR3 alone, 36 bases in frame from the first base. V ends up 3 bases short and J 5 bases short, with an unmatched junction base count of 1. On this clone: No antigen is known for it. Base qualities are missing; no much larger clone stands one base away.

Library preparation employed the immunoSEQ multiplex PCR assay. TCRdb stores this immuneACCESS table with in-frame sequences only. Part of the clones is absent; in the studies checked, under half of the shortfall reflects unresolved V genes, and no reason is known for the rest. The sample has more than 75,000 clones on record, approximately 95% of them singletons. The ten largest make up approximately 0.36% of the sample. Sequenced material: T cells isolated from PBMCs. The origin of this receptor is a human donor in good health. This chain is built from TRBV5-4 and TRBJ2-7; TRBD1 agrees with 8 junctional bases. The CDR3 has the sequence CASSSTGDEQYF. At the DNA level, the sequence is TGTGCCAGCAGCTCGACAGGGGACGAGCAGTACTTC. With the rest looked up from the reference TRBV5-4 and TRBJ2-7 genes rather than sequenced, the full variable domain is ETGVTQSPTHLIKTRGQQVTLRCSSQSGHNTVSWYQQALGQGPQFIFQYYREEENGRGNFPPRFSGLQFPNYSSELNVNALELDDSALYLCASSSTGDEQYFGPGTRLTVT.